This TCR beta chain appears in the sequencing data of a study of blood T cells in healthy people across ages. Study-wide results and caveats: CMV status of donors was unknown, possibly confounding expanded clonotype changes. Researchers judged that diversity estimates from one million T cells fell short of true values.

It was with a sample-barcoded 5' primer and a J-beta primer mix that a second PCR of about 6 to 11 cycles was run. TCRdb used MiXCR to reprocess the 5' RACE reads, holding one entry per CDR3 protein. The repertoire has 1.5 million to 2 million distinct CDR3 sequences, roughly 49% of them found once; the top ten carry over 2%. The CDR3 is 13 amino acids. V lost 2 bases and J lost 5, with 7 bases in between. About this clonotype: Its target is not known.

The specimen sequenced was blood. The clonotype was recovered from a woman between 40 and 50 years old in good health. This chain connects TRBV12-3 or TRBV12-4 to TRBJ2-1; no reliable D call. The CDR3 loop reads CASSLYLDNEQFF. CDR3 nucleotides: TGTGCCAGCAGTTTATACTTAGACAATGAGCAGTTCTTC.